The entry below describes one T cell receptor beta chain. The antigen remains unidentified. This entry comes from a study of CD8+ T cells in alopecia areata. Trimming cost V 3 bases and J 1 base; bases outside gene matches: 3. CDR3 length: 14 amino acids. Germline V lookup: CDR1 SGHVS, CDR2 FNYEAQ. Findings of the study overall: It was lesional scalp, especially alopecia totalis/universalis, that showed higher clonality than normal scalp.

Once RNA had been extracted, it was reverse transcribed into cDNA to act as the sequencing template. The repertoire was sequenced with immunoSEQ multiplex PCR; TCRdb's copy has only in-frame clones and lacks some. Of about 130,000 clones listed, about 46% are singletons. Here the sequenced sample was CD8+ T cells sorted from blood, taken at week 0. The source is a human donor with alopecia areata. The gene calls are TRBV7-6 and TRBJ2-7; TRBD2 matches 7 bases. CDR3 protein: CASSFRDYSYEQYF. The CDR3 region has the DNA TGTGCCAGCAGCTTCCGGGACTATTCCTACGAGCAGTACTTC.